Listed below are T cell receptor beta chains from one sample, sequenced in a study of T cell responses to AZD1222 COVID-19 vaccine. Profiling relied on immunoSEQ multiplex PCR, and the TCRdb table lists in-frame clones only, not all of them. The top ten clones hold roughly 10% of a sample with roughly 140,000 clones, about 87% of them seen once. The source was peripheral blood, collected 28 days after the second AZD1222 dose. Receptors were obtained from an adult who received the AZD1222 COVID-19 vaccine. The CDR3 runs from the conserved cysteine through the conserved F or W. The D gene is left open where the match is weak. The listing skips clone size in some rows; elsewhere it reads once, few, many or a size class.

CDR3 length	D gene	clone size	J gene	V gene	CDR3 DNA	CDR3 protein
15	.	.	TRBJ1-2	TRBV2	TGTGCCAGCAGCCCCCCTTTTAGGCCGGTCGATGGCTACACCTTC	CASSPPFRPVDGYTF
12	.	.	TRBJ1-3	TRBV3-1/TRBV3-2	TGTGCCAGCAGCCCCGAAGGAAACACCATATATTTT	CASSPEGNTIYF
11	.	once	TRBJ2-5	TRBV20-1	TGCAGTGCGAGGAGGGGGGAGACCCAGTACTTC	CSARRGETQYF
14	.	.	TRBJ2-2	TRBV7-9	TGTGCCAGCAGCCAAGACACAGTGTCCGGGGAGCTGTTTTTT	CASSQDTVSGELFF
14	.	.	TRBJ1-2	TRBV6-1	TGTGCCAGCAGTGAATTGGGGCCTAACTATGGCTACACCTTC	CASSELGPNYGYTF
15	TRBD1	few	TRBJ2-1	TRBV27	TGTGCCAGCAGACCGGACAGGGCCCTATACAATGAGCAGTTCTTC	CASRPDRALYNEQFF
13	TRBD1	.	TRBJ2-7	TRBV19	TGTGCCAGTAGCCGGTCAGGGGGCTACGAGCAGTACTTC	CASSRSGGYEQYF
16	.	.	TRBJ1-5	TRBV14	TGTGCCAGCAGCTCCCCCGGGGAGGAAAGCAATCAGCCCCAGCATTTT	CASSSPGEESNQPQHF
12	.	.	TRBJ1-5	TRBV12-3/TRBV12-4	TGTGCCAGCAGTTTACTAATGGCGCCCCAGCATTTT	CASSLLMAPQHF
17	TRBD1	once	TRBJ1-1	TRBV5-4	TGTGCCAGCAGCCTCTTTTTCGGAGGGGGCTGGGTCACTGAAGCTTTCTTT	CASSLFFGGGWVTEAFF